The sequence of this T cell receptor beta chain was determined in a study of CD8 T cells in Susac syndrome (dated by TCRdb to the late 2010s). Background on the whole study: Among the sequenced Susac syndrome patients, over five had clinically active disease and roughly eight were in clinical remission. Clonality of the CD8+ T cell repertoire was compared between about a dozen healthy donors, approximately 14 Susac syndrome patients and some 15 multiple sclerosis patients. Whether CD8+ T cell activation and differentiation in Susac syndrome was antigen driven was tested using repertoire sequencing. At the time of blood withdrawal, Susac syndrome patients were either therapy-naive, taking corticosteroids (with some also receiving IVIg), or on IVIg alone.

From a lookup of the germline V gene (reference sequence), CDR1 and CDR2 are LGHDT and YNNKEL. Inclusive of the bounding cysteine and phenylalanine, the CDR3 is 14 residues long. Just the 42-base CDR3 DNA is kept, in frame starting at base 1. Trimming at the junction amounts to 1 base on V and 5 bases on J, and the germline ends lie 11 bases apart. RNA was extracted with the RNeasy kit and roughly 0.45 to 1 ug was reverse transcribed using random hexamers. TCR beta CDR3 regions were amplified with the immunoSEQ multiplex PCR assay covering 54 Vbeta and 13 Jbeta segments. PCR amplification bias was corrected by using a synthetic template baseline for primer optimization and computational correction. Turning to the authors' computational methods: Reads were annotated to V, D and J genes according to IMGT and were analyzed with immunoSEQ Analyzer, with only productive sequences retained. To calculate clonality, Shannon entropy was normalized by log2 of the number of productive unique sequences and then subtracted from one. For each patient and control, public and private clones were evaluated among the 100 most prevalent clones. A clone was defined as Susac-specific if it was absent from the healthy and MS cohorts, from 1052 published viral clones and from other ImmuneACCESS disease sequences. The raw public reads went through TCRdb reprocessing: fastp at Q25, MiXCR clone calling, in-frame beta chains kept. Each record represents a unique CDR3 protein, reported with the most common genes and DNA among its rows. The V and J calls, along with clone size, are taken from TCRdb and not from the paper's own processing. In all, the sample holds over 100,000 distinct CDR3 sequences, and around 94% of those were seen once. Roughly 0.29% of the sample is taken by the ten largest.

As to this clonotype: The clone's antigen remains unknown. Base qualities are not at hand, and no much larger clone is one base apart.

Peripheral blood CD8+ and CD4+ T cells from healthy donors, Susac syndrome patients and multiple sclerosis patients were profiled by high-throughput TCR beta sequencing. Recently defined diagnostic criteria for definite or probable disease were met by the Susac syndrome patients. Bulk CD8+ and CD4+ T cells were purified by magnetic negative isolation, whereas CD8+ TEMRA cells were enriched by FACS. Blood was drawn into EDTA tubes, processed within 24 hours, and PBMCs were isolated by density gradient centrifugation. PBMCs intended for TCR sequencing were cryopreserved in liquid nitrogen and thawed later in a water bath at 37 degrees C. A purity of at least 90% was achieved for sorted or isolated CD4+, CD8+ and CD8+ TEMRA cells. Results the study describes overall, beyond this receptor: Clonal expansion was seen in Susac syndrome CD8+ repertoires, peaking in CD8+ TEMRA cells and being greater in clinically active patients than in remitting ones. The TCR sequencing and HLA analysis was acknowledged to have included a relatively small number of individuals. Looking at Susac-specific public clones, the researchers identified 15 to 20 in the total CD8+ repertoire and five in the CD8+ TEMRA repertoire.

This receptor was taken from a human donor with Susac syndrome. The material sequenced was CD8+ T cells from PBMCs. The V and J segments used are TRBV3-1 and TRBJ2-5; no confident D gene assignment can be made. The CDR3 sequence is CASSQGWSRETQYF. The DNA sequence is given as TGTGCCAGCAGCCAAGGGTGGTCGCGGGAGACCCAGTACTTC.